Ten or more counts support the clone carrying this T cell receptor beta chain. What it recognizes is unknown. The template was RNA from unsorted bulk tissue. More than 3 cm separated this lung sample from the edge of the tumor. Donors were chemotherapy-naive, newly diagnosed lung cancer surgical patients in China, August–late 2014. The library came from three nested PCR rounds adapted from ARM-PCR protocols. TCRdb reprocessed the multiplex PCR reads with MiXCR, giving one entry per CDR3 protein. Of almost 75,000 distinct CDR3 sequences listed, roughly 70% are singletons. V gave up 5 bases and J gave up 4 bases, with 17 bases separating them. Germline assignment: CDR1 DFQATT and CDR2 SNEGSKA (reference sequence). This CDR3 contains 14 residues. The sample comes from a study of tumor and adjacent non-tumor tissue in lung cancer. At the level of the study: Patients comprised 12 adenocarcinoma, a couple of squamous cell carcinoma and 1 small cell lung cancer. Patients were aged roughly 30 to 76, some 10 men and 5 women, stage I to III. Study observations and caveats: TCR diversity was significantly greater in tumor than normal lung tissue.

Sequencing was carried out using distant non-tumor lung tissue. The source of this sequence is a woman aged 45-65 years with non-small cell lung cancer. The genes are TRBV20-1 and TRBJ1-2; unclear D gene. This CDR3 reads CSAPMNVLGYGYTF. For the CDR3, the DNA is TGCAGTGCTCCAATGAACGTGTTGGGCTATGGCTACACCTTC.